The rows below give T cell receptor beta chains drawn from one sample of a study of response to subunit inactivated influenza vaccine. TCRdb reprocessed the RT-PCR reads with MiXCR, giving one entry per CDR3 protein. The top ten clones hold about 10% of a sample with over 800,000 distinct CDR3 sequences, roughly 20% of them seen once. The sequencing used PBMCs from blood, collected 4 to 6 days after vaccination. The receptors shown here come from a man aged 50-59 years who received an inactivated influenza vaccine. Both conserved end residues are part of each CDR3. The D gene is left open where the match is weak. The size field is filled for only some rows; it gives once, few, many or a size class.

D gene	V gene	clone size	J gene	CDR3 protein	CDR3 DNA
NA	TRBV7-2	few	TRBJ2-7	CASSPGPRLIDEQYF	TGTGCCAGCAGCCCTGGACCGAGGCTTATCGACGAGCAGTACTTC
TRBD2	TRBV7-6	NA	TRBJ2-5	CASSLDLAGAAETQYF	TGTGCCAGCAGCTTAGATCTAGCGGGAGCCGCGGAGACCCAGTACTTC
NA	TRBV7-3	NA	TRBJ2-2	CASSYTFTGELFF	TGTGCCAGCAGCTACACCTTCACCGGGGAGCTGTTTTTT
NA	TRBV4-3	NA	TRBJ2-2	CASSQDSAARMGTGELFF	TGCGCCAGCAGCCAAGATTCCGCAGCACGGATGGGCACCGGGGAGCTGTTTTTT
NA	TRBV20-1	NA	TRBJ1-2	CRAKSGWYGYTF	TGCAGGGCGAAATCGGGGTGGTATGGCTACACCTTC
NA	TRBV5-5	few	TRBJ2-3	CASSFIGGASTDTQYF	TGTGCCAGCAGCTTTATAGGCGGGGCTAGCACAGATACGCAGTATTTT
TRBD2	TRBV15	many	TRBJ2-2	CATSGSGWGGTGELFF	TGTGCCACCAGCGGTAGCGGGTGGGGGGGCACCGGGGAGCTGTTTTTT
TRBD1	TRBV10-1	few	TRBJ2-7	CASSEPGQGNYEQYF	TGCGCCAGCAGTGAGCCGGGACAGGGGAACTACGAGCAGTACTTC
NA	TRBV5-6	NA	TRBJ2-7	CASSLVRSLQYF	TGTGCCAGCAGCTTAGTCAGGTCCCTTCAGTACTTC
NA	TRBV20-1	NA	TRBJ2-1	CSATGRDSYNEQFF	TGCAGTGCTACGGGACGTGACTCCTACAATGAGCAGTTCTTC
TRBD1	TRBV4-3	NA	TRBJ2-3	CASSQAWTGSPDTQYF	TGCGCCAGCAGCCAGGCCTGGACAGGGTCCCCAGATACGCAGTATTTT
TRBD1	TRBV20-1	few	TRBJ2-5	CSARLPGQFSTQYF	TGCAGTGCTAGACTCCCGGGACAGTTTTCGACCCAGTACTTC
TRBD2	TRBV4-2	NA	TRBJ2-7	CASSQYTSGRRYEQYF	TGTGCCAGCAGCCAATATACTAGCGGGAGGAGGTACGAGCAGTACTTC
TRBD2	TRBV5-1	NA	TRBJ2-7	CASSFSTSGRGDYEQYF	TGCGCCAGCAGCTTCTCGACTAGCGGGAGGGGGGACTACGAGCAGTACTTC
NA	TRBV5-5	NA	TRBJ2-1	CASSLEWGDEQFF	TGTGCCAGCAGCTTGGAGTGGGGCGATGAGCAGTTCTTC
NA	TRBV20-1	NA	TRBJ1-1	CSATYRDPNTEAFF	TGCAGTGCTACTTACCGGGACCCGAACACTGAAGCTTTCTTT
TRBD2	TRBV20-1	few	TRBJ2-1	CSARWLAGGNEQFF	TGCAGTGCTAGATGGCTAGCGGGAGGGAATGAGCAGTTCTTC
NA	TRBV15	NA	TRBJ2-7	CATSITWFSYEQYF	TGTGCCACCAGCATCACATGGTTTTCCTACGAGCAGTACTTC
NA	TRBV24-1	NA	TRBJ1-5	CATSDLTGDQPQHF	TGTGCCACCAGTGATTTGACGGGAGATCAGCCCCAGCATTTT
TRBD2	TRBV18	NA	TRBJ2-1	CASSPPGREMLNEQFF	TGTGCCAGCTCACCACCGGGGCGGGAGATGCTCAATGAGCAGTTCTTC
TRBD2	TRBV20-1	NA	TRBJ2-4	CSAHAGGAKNIQYF	TGCAGTGCCCATGCGGGGGGAGCCAAAAACATTCAGTACTTC
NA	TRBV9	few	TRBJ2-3	CASSSQLGGAADTQYF	TGTGCCAGCAGCAGCCAACTGGGGGGGGCGGCAGATACGCAGTATTTT
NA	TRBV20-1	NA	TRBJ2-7	CSAHAANYEQYF	TGCAGTGCCCATGCCGCGAACTACGAGCAGTACTTC
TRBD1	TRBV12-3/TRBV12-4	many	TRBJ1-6	CASSQGQFNSPLHF	TGTGCCAGCAGCCAGGGACAGTTTAATTCACCCCTCCACTTT
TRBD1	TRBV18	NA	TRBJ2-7	CASSPETGGREQYF	TGTGCCAGCTCACCAGAGACAGGGGGAAGGGAGCAGTACTTC
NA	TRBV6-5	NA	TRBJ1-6	CASSYSSPGDPLHF	TGTGCCAGCAGTTACTCGAGCCCCGGGGACCCCCTCCACTTT
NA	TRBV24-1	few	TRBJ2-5	CATSDLGTQYF	TGTGCCACCAGTGACCTGGGGACCCAGTACTTC
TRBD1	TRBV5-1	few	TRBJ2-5	CASSQQGIQETQYF	TGCGCCAGCAGCCAACAGGGGATACAAGAGACCCAGTACTTC
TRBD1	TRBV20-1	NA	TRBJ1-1	CSARGRTGDYEAFF	TGCAGTGCTAGAGGGCGGACAGGCGACTATGAAGCTTTCTTT
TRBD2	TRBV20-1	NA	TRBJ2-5	CSAGDLAGRGETQYF	TGCAGTGCTGGAGACTTAGCGGGTCGGGGGGAGACCCAGTACTTC
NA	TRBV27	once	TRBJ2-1	CASSDRGGPYNEQFF	TGTGCCAGCAGTGATAGGGGGGGGCCTTACAATGAGCAGTTCTTC
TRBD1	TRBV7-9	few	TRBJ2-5	CASIPLKWTGQETQYF	TGTGCCAGCATCCCCCTAAAGTGGACAGGGCAAGAGACCCAGTACTTC
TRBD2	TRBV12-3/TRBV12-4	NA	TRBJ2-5	CASRGSGGVETQYF	TGTGCCAGCAGGGGTAGCGGGGGCGTGGAGACCCAGTACTTC
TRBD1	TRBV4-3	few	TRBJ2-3	CASSQDGTGGTDTQYF	TGCGCCAGCAGCCAAGATGGGACAGGGGGGACAGATACGCAGTATTTT
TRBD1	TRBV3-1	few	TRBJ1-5	CASSSDRAGQPQHF	TGTGCCAGCAGCTCTGACAGGGCGGGACAGCCCCAGCATTTT
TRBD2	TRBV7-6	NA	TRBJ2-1	CASSLAGTSSNYNEQFF	TGTGCCAGCAGCTTAGCCGGGACTAGCTCAAACTACAATGAGCAGTTCTTC
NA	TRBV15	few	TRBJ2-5	CATSGHISSLPQETQYF	TGTGCCACCAGCGGCCATATAAGTAGTCTACCCCAAGAGACCCAGTACTTC
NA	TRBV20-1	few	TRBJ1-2	CSAMFRQANYGYTF	TGCAGTGCTATGTTCCGACAGGCCAACTATGGCTACACCTTC
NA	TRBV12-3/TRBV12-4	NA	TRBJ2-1	CASSFNSGPYNEQFF	TGTGCCAGCAGTTTTAACTCCGGGCCCTACAATGAGCAGTTCTTC
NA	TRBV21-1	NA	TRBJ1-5	CASSWQPQHF	TGTGCCAGCAGCTGGCAGCCCCAGCATTTT
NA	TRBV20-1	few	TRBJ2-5	CSARSSFQETQYF	TGCAGTGCTAGATCCAGCTTTCAAGAGACCCAGTACTTC
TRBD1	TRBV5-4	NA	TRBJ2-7	CAGSLRDRTYEQYF	TGTGCCGGCAGCTTGAGGGACAGGACCTACGAGCAGTACTTC
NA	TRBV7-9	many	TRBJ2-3	CASSKVSTDTQYF	TGTGCCAGCAGCAAAGTTAGCACAGATACGCAGTATTTT
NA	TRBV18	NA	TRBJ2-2	CASSVVRNTGELFF	TGTGCCAGCTCGGTAGTGCGGAACACCGGGGAGCTGTTTTTT
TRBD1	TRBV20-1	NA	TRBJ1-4	CSARGTGQINEKLFF	TGCAGTGCTAGGGGGACGGGACAGATTAATGAAAAACTGTTTTTT
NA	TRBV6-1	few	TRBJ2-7	CASSRLLASQSRASYEQYF	TGTGCCAGCAGTCGATTACTCGCATCTCAATCAAGGGCCTCCTACGAGCAGTACTTC
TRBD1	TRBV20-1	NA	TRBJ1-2	CSAPGTGPNYGYTF	TGCAGTGCTCCCGGGACAGGGCCTAACTATGGCTACACCTTC
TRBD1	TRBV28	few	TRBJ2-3	CASSLTGDRDTQYF	TGTGCCAGCAGCCTAACAGGGGATAGAGATACGCAGTATTTT
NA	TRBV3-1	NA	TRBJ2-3	CASSHQGYSTDTQYF	TGTGCCAGCAGCCACCAGGGATACTCGACAGATACGCAGTATTTT
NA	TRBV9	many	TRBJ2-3	CASSVGRSTDTQYF	TGTGCCAGCAGCGTAGGCAGGAGTACAGATACGCAGTATTTT
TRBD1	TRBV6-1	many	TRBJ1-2	CASRHGTGGEGYGYTF	TGTGCCAGCAGACACGGGACAGGGGGAGAGGGCTATGGCTACACCTTC
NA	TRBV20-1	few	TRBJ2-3	CSAKWPSGVTDTQYF	TGCAGTGCTAAGTGGCCCAGCGGAGTAACAGATACGCAGTATTTT
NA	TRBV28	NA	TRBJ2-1	CASRGSSGSSYNEQFF	TGTGCCAGCCGGGGTAGTTCGGGGAGCTCCTACAATGAGCAGTTCTTC
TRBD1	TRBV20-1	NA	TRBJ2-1	CSADRGPMDEQFF	TGCAGTGCAGACAGGGGCCCAATGGATGAGCAGTTCTTC
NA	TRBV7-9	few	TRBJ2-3	CASSRDGARTDTQYF	TGTGCCAGCAGCCGGGACGGGGCCCGCACAGATACGCAGTATTTT
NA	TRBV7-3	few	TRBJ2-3	CASRFSGMGTDTQYF	TGTGCCAGCAGGTTTTCCGGGATGGGCACAGATACGCAGTATTTT
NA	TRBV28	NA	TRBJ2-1	CASRTGTRYNEQFF	TGTGCCAGTAGAACCGGGACTCGCTACAATGAGCAGTTCTTC